This is a list of T cell receptor beta chains from one sample in a study of blood T cell repertoires in COVID-19. TCRdb's table, derived via immunoSEQ multiplex PCR, lists solely in-frame clones and lacks some. This repertoire shows 40,000 to 60,000 clones, roughly 84% found once; its top ten account for approximately 7.1%. Sequenced sample: peripheral blood. The receptors come from a human donor in a cohort sampled during active COVID-19. The conserved cysteine and the conserved F or W are not part of the CDR3 here.

v_call cdr3_aa
TRBV7-9 ASSLAGATDTQY
TRBV7-9 ASSPRTGEEEKLF
TRBV6-2/TRBV6-3 ASSPRSGRDYEQY
TRBV29-1 SVGGVKGFQETQY
TRBV7-2 ASSFGGGQPQH
TRBV28 ASRGQYEQF
TRBV4-2 ASSQDLAGAAYEQY
TRBV27 ASSFQSSGRAGELF
TRBV10-3 AIREGDLLYGELF
TRBV20-1 SARSGEKLF
TRBV6-2/TRBV6-3 ASSRDLAGSYEQY
TRBV28 ASSLWAMELAKNIQY
TRBV28 ATRPGGANTGELF
TRBV6-2/TRBV6-3 ASSYGGSGYEQY
TRBV5-1 ASSLVGRAYEQY
TRBV3-1/TRBV3-2 ASSQAGGSTDTQY
TRBV9 ASSASGRADYNEQF
TRBV27 ASSLSTGGFYEQY
TRBV2 ASTGGGYEQY
TRBV6-1 ASSELAGYGTGELF
TRBV11-2 ASSLEGAKSGNTIY
TRBV10-3 AISSTGSYNSPLH
TRBV5-1 ASSTFEVQETQY
TRBV29-1 SVRTQGNTIY
TRBV7-2 ASSLVSNSKNIQY
TRBV24-1 ATSDLFRDYSNQPQH
TRBV7-9 ASSYHREEANEKLF
TRBV3-1/TRBV3-2 ASSQASWVPNEQF
TRBV25-1 ASSELSPGRDRTEAF
TRBV27 ASSPWFFSDRVDGYT
TRBV12-3/TRBV12-4 ASSLQGLGTQY
TRBV27 ASSQDNVNTEAF
TRBV28 ASSLRDRPKETQY
TRBV7-2 ASSLATGQGYNEQF
TRBV11-3 ASSLDPGKANYGYT
TRBV5-1 ASSSTSGRAYEQY
TRBV19 ASSTQGNTEAF
TRBV30 AWTATGGTEAF
TRBV6-2/TRBV6-3 ASSYREWDEQY
TRBV9 ASSVVASGSGETQY
TRBV29-1 SASTGQYNSPLH
TRBV7-6 ASSARTGPYEQY
TRBV24-1 ATSDGDRLGGYT
TRBV11-3 ASRRGNNEQF
TRBV11-3 ASSLTFGTGRSYEQY